This TCR beta chain derives from a study of blood T cell repertoires in COVID-19. Overall study: COVID-19 samples, acute and convalescent, were from the United States, Italy and Spain. In each case, the material was cDNA or gDNA derived from T cells, B-cell-depleted T cells, or PBMCs.

Trimming shortened V by 5 bases and J by 4 bases, and 23 bases separated the two germline ends. This CDR3 is 17 amino acids long. The germline gives CDR1 SGHAT, CDR2 FQNNGV. This clone has a single count. In the source study's methods: Cell counts per sample came from amplifying reference gene primers. Some clones are missing from TCRdb's copy, which holds only in-frame ones; the method was immunoSEQ multiplex PCR. V and J calls and clone size come straight from that table; D and trimming were deduced from the DNA. The top ten hold approximately 5% of the sample, which has around 200,000 clones, 70% to 90% seen once.

The chain uses TRBV11-2 and TRBJ1-2; D is undetermined. This receptor was identified in a woman older than 75 with acute or convalescent COVID-19. The source material was peripheral blood. This chain's CDR3 is CASSDPPGAGRAYGYTF. The CDR3 DNA sequence: TGTGCCAGCAGCGACCCCCCTGGTGCTGGGCGGGCCTATGGCTACACCTTC. Using reference TRBV11-2 and TRBJ1-2 for the parts outside the CDR3, the full variable domain is EAGVAQSPRYKIIEKRQSVAFWCNPISGHATLYWYQQILGQGPKLLIQFQNNGVVDDSQLPKDRFSAERLKGVDSTLKIQPAKLEDSAVYLCASSDPPGAGRAYGYTFGSGTRLTVV.